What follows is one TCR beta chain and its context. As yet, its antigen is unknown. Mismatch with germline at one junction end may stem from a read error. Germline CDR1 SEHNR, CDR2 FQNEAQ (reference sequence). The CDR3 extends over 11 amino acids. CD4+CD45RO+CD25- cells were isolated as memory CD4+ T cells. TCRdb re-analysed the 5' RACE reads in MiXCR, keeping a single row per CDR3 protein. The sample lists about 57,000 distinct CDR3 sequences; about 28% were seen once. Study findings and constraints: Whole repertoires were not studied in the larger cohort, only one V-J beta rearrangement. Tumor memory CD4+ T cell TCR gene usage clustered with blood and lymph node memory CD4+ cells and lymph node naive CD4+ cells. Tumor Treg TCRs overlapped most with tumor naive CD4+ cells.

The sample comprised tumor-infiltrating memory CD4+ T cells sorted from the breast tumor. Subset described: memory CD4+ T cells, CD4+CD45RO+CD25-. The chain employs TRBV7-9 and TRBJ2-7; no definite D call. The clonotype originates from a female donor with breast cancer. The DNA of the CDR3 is TGTGCCAGCAGCAAACTCGGCGAGCGGTACTTC. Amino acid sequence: CASSKLGERYF.